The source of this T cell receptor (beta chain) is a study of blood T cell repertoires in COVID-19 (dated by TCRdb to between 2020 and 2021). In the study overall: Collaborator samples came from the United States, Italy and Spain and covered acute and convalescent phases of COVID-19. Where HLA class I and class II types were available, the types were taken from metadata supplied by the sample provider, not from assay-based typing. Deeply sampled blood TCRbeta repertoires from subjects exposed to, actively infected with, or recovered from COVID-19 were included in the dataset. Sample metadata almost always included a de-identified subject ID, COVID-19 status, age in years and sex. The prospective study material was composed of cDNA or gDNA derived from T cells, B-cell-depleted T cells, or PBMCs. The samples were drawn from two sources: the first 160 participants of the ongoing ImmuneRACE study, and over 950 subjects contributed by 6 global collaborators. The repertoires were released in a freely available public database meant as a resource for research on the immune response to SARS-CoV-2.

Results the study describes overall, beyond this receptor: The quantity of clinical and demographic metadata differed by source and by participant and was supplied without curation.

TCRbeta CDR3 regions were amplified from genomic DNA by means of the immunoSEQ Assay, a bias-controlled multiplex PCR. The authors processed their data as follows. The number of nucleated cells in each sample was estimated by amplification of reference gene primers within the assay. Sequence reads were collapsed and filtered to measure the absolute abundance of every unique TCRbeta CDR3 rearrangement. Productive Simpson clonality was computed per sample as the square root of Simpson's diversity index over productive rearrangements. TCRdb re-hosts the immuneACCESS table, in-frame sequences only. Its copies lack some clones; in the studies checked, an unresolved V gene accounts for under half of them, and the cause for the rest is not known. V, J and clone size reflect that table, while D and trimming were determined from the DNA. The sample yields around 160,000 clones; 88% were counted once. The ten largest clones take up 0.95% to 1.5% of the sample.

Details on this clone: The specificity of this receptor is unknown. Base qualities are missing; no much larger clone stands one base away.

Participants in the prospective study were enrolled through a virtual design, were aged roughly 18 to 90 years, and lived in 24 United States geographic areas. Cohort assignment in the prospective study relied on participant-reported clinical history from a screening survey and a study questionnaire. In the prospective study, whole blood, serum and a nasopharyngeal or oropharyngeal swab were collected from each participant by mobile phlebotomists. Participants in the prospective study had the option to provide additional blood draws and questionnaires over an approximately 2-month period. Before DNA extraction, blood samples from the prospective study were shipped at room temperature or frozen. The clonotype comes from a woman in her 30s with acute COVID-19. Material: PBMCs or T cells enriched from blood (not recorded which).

The CDR3 is CASSVASGISEQYF. The nucleotide sequence is given as TGTGCCAGCAGCGTAGCTAGCGGGATAAGCGAGCAGTACTTC. The V gene is TRBV9 and the J gene is TRBJ2-7; TRBD2 lines up with 9 middle nucleotides. The CDR3, from cysteine to phenylalanine, totals 14 residues. Only the CDR3 region is kept as DNA, spanning 42 bases read in frame from base 1. The germline V gene gives CDR1 as SGDLS and CDR2 as YYNGEE. Trimming leaves V shorter by 0 bases and J shorter by 6 bases, with the junction holding 4 bases beyond the gene matches. Here the CDR3 is joined to the reference TRBV9 and TRBJ2-7 genes, and the full variable domain is: DSGVTQTPKHLITATGQRVTLRCSPRSGDLSVYWYQQSLDQGLQFLIQYYNGEERAKGNILERFSAQQFPDLHSELNLSSLELGDSALYFCASSVASGISEQYFGPGTRLTVT.